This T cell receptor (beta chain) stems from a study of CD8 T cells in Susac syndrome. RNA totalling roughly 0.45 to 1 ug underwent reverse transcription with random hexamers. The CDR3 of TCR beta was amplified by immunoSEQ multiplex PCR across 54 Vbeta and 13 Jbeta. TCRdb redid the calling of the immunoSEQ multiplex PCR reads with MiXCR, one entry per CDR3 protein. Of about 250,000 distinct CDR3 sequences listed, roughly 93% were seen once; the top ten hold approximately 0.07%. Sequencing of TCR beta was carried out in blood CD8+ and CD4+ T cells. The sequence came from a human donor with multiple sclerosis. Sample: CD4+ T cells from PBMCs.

The DNA for the CDR3 is TGTGCCTGGAGTGTACCGTTTTGGCGGGGGGATTACACCGGGGAGCTGTTTTTT. This codes for CAWSVPFWRGDYTGELFF. The chain employs TRBV30 and TRBJ2-2; 8 nucleotides align to TRBD2. The CDR3 length is 18 residues. Germline loops: CDR1 GTSNPN, CDR2 SVGIG (reference sequence). The junction had 12 bases not matched to a gene; V was cut back by 0 bases and J by 3 bases.